These T cell receptor beta chains were read from a single sample in a study of shared clonotypes between healthy human individuals. TCRdb's copy holds only in-frame clones and misses some; the assay was immunoSEQ multiplex PCR. Here the sample spans around 1.5 million clones, approximately 98% being singletons. Sequences were obtained from naive CD4+ T cells sorted from blood. Source of these receptors: a man under 40 in good health. Both conserved end residues are part of each CDR3. Fields, in order: clone size, J gene, D gene, V gene, CDR3 DNA, CDR3 protein. A D gene is named only where the DNA matches it firmly. Some rows mark clone size as missing; the rest say once, few, many or name a class of expanded clone.

.	TRBJ1-4	TRBD1	TRBV11-2	TGTGCCAGCAGCCCGAAGACAGGGGTTAATGAAAAACTGTTTTTT	CASSPKTGVNEKLFF
.	TRBJ2-5	TRBD2	TRBV7-2	TGTGCCAGCAGCCCTCAGCGGGAGATTGTCGAGACCCAGTACTTC	CASSPQREIVETQYF
.	TRBJ2-3	.	TRBV7-9	TGTGCCAGCAGCTCCGAAGCGATCGGGACGCAGTATTTT	CASSSEAIGTQYF
.	TRBJ2-3	.	TRBV10-1	TGCGCCAGCAGTGATACCCTCGGCCTACGATTCGATACGCAGTATTTT	CASSDTLGLRFDTQYF
.	TRBJ2-1	TRBD2	TRBV29-1	TGCAGCGCAACCGGACTAGCGGCTAATGAGCAGTTCTTC	CSATGLAANEQFF
.	TRBJ1-3	TRBD1	TRBV18	TGTGCCAGCTCACCGCAGGGGGTTCGGGACACCATATATTTT	CASSPQGVRDTIYF
.	TRBJ1-2	.	TRBV6-5	TGTGCCAGCAGTGGAGGGACGGGGAAACTCTATGGCTACACCTTC	CASSGGTGKLYGYTF
.	TRBJ2-1	.	TRBV6-4	TGTGCCAGCAGATTGTCCCTAGGGGTGTGGACCTACAATGAGCAGTTCTTC	CASRLSLGVWTYNEQFF
.	TRBJ1-2	.	TRBV19	TGTGCCAGTAGTACTCAGGGGCTAGGAGGCTACACCTTC	CASSTQGLGGYTF
.	TRBJ2-7	TRBD2	TRBV4-3	TGCGCCAGCAGCCGGACTAGCGACTCCTACGAGCAGTACTTC	CASSRTSDSYEQYF
.	TRBJ1-1	.	TRBV5-1	TGCGCCAGCAGCTGGGGACACTCCGATAGGAACACTGAAGCTTTCTTT	CASSWGHSDRNTEAFF
.	TRBJ2-3	.	TRBV7-3	TGTGCCAGCAGCCCATCGAGCACAGATACGCAGTATTTT	CASSPSSTDTQYF
.	TRBJ2-2	TRBD1	TRBV30	TGTGCCTGGGTTACAGGGGCGAACACCGGGGAGCTGTTTTTT	CAWVTGANTGELFF
.	TRBJ1-1	.	TRBV29-1	TGCAGCGTTGCCGTGGCGGCCTACGGCAGGGACGTGGCTGAAGCTTTCTTT	CSVAVAAYGRDVAEAFF
.	TRBJ2-3	.	TRBV12-2	TGTGCAAGTCGCTTAGCGCGTGGGACAGGGGAGACAGATACGCAGTATTTT	CASRLARGTGETDTQYF
.	TRBJ2-5	.	TRBV5-1	TGCGCCAGCAGCTTGCGTCGGGGGGAGACCCAGTACTTC	CASSLRRGETQYF
.	TRBJ1-5	.	TRBV18	TGTGCCAGCTCACCACGGGTCGGGGTGGGCCGGCCCCAGCATTTT	CASSPRVGVGRPQHF
.	TRBJ2-7	.	TRBV19	TGTGCCAGTAGTATAGATGGGCAGGGTACGTACGAGCAGTACTTC	CASSIDGQGTYEQYF
.	TRBJ2-3	TRBD2	TRBV7-2	TGTGCCAGCAGCTCTAAAAGTAGCGGGAGGGCCATAGATACGCAGTATTTT	CASSSKSSGRAIDTQYF
.	TRBJ2-3	.	TRBV7-9	TGTGCCAGCAGCCTTCGGACCCGCACAGATACGCAGTATTTT	CASSLRTRTDTQYF
once	TRBJ2-3	TRBD1	TRBV7-7	TGTGCTAGCAGCCTCTGGGGACAGAGCACAGATACGCAGTATTTT	CASSLWGQSTDTQYF
.	TRBJ2-3	TRBD2	TRBV6-5	TGTGCCAGCAGACCCGGACTAGCGGGAACAGATACGCAGTATTTT	CASRPGLAGTDTQYF
.	TRBJ2-7	.	TRBV28	TGTGCCAGCAGTTTAGTGGGCCGTACCTACGAGCAGTACTTC	CASSLVGRTYEQYF
.	TRBJ2-7	.	TRBV7-9	TGTGCCAGCAGCTTAAACTCCTACGAGCAGTACTTC	CASSLNSYEQYF
.	TRBJ2-7	TRBD1	TRBV5-1	TGCGCCAGCAGCGCGCAGGGGGCCAACGAGCAGTACTTC	CASSAQGANEQYF